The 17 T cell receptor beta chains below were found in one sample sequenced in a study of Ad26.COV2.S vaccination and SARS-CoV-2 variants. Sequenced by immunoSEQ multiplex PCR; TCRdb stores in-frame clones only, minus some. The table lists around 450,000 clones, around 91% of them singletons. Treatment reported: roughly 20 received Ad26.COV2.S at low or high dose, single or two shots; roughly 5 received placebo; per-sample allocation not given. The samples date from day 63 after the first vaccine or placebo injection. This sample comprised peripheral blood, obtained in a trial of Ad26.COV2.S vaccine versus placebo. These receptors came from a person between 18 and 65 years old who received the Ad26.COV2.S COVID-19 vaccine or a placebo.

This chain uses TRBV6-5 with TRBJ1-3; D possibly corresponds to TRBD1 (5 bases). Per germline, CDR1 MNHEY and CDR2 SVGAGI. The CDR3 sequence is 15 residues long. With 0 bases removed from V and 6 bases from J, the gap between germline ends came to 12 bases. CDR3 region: CASSYSKQGENTIYF. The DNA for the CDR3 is TGTGCCAGCAGTTACTCGAAGCAGGGTGAAAACACCATATATTTT.

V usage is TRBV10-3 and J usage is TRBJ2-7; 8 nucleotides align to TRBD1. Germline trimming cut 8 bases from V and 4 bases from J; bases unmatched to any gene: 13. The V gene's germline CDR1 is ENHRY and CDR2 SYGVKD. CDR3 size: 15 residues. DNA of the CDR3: TGTGCCATCCTCCAGGACAGGGAGGATTCGTACGAGCAGTACTTC. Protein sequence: CAILQDREDSYEQYF.

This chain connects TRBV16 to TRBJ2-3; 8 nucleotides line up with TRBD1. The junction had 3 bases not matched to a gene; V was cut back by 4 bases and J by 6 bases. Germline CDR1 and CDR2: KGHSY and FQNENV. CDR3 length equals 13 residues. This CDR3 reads CASSLRDRDTQYF. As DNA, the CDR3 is TGTGCCAGCAGCCTCCGGGACAGGGATACGCAGTATTTT.

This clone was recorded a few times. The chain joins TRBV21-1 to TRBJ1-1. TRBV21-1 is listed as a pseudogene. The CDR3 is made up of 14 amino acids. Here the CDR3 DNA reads TGTGCCAGCAGCGTCCATTCATGTCGTCCTGAAGCTTTCTTT. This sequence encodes CASSVHSCRPEAFF.

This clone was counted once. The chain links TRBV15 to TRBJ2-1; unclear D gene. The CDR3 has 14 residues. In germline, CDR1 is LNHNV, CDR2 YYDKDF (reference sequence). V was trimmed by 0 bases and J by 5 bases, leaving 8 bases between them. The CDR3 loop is CATSRDLANNEQFF. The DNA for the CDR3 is TGTGCCACCAGCAGAGATCTCGCGAACAATGAGCAGTTCTTC.

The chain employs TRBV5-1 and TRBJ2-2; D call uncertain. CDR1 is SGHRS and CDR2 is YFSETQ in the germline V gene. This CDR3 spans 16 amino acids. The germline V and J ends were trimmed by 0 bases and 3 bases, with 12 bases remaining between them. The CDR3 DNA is TGCGCCAGCAGCTTGGCCTCGAGCGCCGACACCGGGGAGCTGTTTTTT. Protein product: CASSLASSADTGELFF.

CDR3 sequence (DNA): TGTGCCAGCAGCCAAGAAGCGGGCGCGAACACCGGGGAGCTGTTTTTT. This translates into CASSQEAGANTGELFF. The chain carries TRBV4-2 and TRBJ2-2, with D tentatively TRBD2 (6 bases). V was trimmed by 0 bases and J by 0 bases, leaving 8 bases between them. The CDR3 is 16 amino acids. CDR1 and CDR2 from the germline V gene are LGHNA and YNFKEQ.

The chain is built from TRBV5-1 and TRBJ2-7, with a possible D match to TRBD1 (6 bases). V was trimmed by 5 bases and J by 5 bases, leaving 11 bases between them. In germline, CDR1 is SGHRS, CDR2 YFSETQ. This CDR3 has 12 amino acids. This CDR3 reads CASRAQGHEQYF. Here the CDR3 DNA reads TGCGCCAGCAGAGCACAGGGCCACGAGCAGTACTTC.

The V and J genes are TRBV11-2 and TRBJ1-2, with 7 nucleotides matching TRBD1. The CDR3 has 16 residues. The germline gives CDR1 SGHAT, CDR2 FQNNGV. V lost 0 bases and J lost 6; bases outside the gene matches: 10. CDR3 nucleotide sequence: TGTGCCAGCAGCTTAGATTACCCGACAGGGAAGGATGGCTACACCTTC. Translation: CASSLDYPTGKDGYTF.

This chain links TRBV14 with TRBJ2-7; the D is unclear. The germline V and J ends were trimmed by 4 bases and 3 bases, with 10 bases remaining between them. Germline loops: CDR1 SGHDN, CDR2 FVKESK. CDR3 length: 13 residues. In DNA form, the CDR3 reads TGTGCCAGCAGCCCCCCAGACGGCTACGAGCAGTACTTC. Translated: CASSPPDGYEQYF.

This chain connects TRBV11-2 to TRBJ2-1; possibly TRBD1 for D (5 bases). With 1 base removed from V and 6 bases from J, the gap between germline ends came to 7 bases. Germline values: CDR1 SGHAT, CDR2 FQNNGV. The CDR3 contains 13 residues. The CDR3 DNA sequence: TGTGCCAGCAGCTTAGGCAGGGTCAATGAGCAGTTCTTC. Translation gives CASSLGRVNEQFF.

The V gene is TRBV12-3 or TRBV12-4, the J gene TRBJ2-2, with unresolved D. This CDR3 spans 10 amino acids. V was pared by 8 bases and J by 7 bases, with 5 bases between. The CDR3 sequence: CASFFGELFF. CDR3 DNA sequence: TGTGCCAGCTTCTTCGGGGAGCTGTTTTTT.

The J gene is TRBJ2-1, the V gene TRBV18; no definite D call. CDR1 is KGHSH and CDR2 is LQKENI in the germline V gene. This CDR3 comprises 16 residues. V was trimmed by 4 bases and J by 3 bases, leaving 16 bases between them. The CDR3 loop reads CASSRRSTGGYNEQFF. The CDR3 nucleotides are TGTGCCAGCTCACGACGCTCAACGGGTGGCTACAATGAGCAGTTCTTC.

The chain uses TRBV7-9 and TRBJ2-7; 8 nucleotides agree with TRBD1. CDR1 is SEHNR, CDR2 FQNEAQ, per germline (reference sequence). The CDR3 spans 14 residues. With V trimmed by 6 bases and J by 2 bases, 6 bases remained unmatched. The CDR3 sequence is CASSQDRDPYEQYF. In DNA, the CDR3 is TGTGCCAGCAGTCAGGACAGGGACCCCTACGAGCAGTACTTC.

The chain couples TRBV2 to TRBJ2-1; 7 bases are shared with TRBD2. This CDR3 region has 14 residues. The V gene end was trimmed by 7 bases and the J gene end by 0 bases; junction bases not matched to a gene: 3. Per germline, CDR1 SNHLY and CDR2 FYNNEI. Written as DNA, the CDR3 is TGTGCCAGCATTCGCGGGAGCTCCTACAATGAGCAGTTCTTC. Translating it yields CASIRGSSYNEQFF. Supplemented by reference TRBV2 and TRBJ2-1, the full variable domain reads EPEVTQTPSHQVTQMGQEVILRCVPISNHLYFYWYRQILGQKVEFLVSFYNNEISEKSEIFDDQFSVERPDGSNFTLKIRSTKLEDSAMYFCASIRGSSYNEQFFGPGTRLTVL.

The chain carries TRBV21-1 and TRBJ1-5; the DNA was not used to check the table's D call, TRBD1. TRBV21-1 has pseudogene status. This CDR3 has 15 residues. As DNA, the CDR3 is TGTGCCAGTGGACCGACAGGAGATAGCAATCAGCCCCAGCATTTT. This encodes CASGPTGDSNQPQHF.

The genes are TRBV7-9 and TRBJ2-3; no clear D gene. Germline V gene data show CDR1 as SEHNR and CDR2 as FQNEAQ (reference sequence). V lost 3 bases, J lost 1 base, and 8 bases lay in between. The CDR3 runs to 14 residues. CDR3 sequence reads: CASSLTTGTDTQYF. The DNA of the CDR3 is TGTGCCAGCAGCTTGACCACCGGCACAGATACGCAGTATTTT.